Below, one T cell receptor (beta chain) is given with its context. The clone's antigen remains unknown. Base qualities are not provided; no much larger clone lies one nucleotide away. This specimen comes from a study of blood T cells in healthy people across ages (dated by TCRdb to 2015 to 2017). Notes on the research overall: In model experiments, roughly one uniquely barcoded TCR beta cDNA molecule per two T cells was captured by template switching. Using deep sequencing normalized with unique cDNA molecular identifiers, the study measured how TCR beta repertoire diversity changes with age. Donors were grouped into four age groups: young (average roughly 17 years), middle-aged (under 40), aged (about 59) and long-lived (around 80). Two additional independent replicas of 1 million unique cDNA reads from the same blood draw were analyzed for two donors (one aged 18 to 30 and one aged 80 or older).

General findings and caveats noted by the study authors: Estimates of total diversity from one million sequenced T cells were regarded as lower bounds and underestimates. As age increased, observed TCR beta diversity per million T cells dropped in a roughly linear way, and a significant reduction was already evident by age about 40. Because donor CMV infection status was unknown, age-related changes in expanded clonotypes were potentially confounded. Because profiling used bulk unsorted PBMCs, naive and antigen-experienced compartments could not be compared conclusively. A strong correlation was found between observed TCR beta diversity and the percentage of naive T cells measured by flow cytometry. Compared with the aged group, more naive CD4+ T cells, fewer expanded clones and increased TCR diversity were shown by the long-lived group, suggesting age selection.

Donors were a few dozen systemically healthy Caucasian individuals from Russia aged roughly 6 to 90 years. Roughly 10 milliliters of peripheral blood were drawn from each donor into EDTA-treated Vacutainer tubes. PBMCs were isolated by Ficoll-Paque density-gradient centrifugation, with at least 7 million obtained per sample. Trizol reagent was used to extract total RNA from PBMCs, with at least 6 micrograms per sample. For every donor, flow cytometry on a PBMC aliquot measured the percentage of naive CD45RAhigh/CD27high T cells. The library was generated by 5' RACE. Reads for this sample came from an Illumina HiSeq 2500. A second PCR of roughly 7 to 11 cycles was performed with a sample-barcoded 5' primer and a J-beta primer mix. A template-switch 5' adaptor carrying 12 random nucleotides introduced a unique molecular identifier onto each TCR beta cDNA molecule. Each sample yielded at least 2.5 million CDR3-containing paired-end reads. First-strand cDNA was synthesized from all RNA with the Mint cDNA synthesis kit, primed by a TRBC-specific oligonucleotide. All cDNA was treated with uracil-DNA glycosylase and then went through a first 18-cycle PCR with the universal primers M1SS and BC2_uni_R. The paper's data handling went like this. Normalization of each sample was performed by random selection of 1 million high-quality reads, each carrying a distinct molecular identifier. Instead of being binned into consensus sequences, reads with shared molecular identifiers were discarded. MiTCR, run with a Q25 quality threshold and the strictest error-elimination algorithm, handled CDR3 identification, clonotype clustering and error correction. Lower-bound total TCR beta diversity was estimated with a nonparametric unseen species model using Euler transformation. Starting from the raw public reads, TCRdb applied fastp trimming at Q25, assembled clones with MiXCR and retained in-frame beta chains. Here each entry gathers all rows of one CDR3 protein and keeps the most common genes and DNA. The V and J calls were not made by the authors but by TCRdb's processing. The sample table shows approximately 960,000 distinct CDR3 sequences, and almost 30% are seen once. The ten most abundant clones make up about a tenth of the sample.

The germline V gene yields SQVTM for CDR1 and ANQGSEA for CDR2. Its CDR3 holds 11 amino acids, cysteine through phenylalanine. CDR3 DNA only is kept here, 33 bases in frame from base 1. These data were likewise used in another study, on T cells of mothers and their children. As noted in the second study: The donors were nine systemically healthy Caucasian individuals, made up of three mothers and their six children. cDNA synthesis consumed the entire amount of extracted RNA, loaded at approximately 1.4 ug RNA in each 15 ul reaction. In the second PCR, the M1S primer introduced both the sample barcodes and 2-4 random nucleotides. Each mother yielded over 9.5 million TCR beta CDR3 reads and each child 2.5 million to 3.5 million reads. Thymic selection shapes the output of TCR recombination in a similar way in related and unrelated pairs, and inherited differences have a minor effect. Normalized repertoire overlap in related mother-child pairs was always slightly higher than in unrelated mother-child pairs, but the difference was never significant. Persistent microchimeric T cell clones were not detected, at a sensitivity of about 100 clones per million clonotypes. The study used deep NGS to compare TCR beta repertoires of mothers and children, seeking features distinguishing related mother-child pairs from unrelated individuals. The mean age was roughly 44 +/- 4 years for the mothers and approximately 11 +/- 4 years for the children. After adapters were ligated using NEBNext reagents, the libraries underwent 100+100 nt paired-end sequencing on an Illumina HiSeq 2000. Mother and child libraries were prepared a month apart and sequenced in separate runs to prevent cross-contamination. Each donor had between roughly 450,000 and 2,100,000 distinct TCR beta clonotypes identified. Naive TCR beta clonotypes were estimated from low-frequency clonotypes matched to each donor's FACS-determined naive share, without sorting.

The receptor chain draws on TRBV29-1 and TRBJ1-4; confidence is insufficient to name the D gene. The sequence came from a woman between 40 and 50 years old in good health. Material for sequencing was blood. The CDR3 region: CSAVANEKLFF. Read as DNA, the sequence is TGCAGTGCAGTGGCTAATGAAAAACTGTTTTTT.